A selection of T cell receptor beta chains follows, all from one sample in a study of beta chain features in type 1 diabetes. The data were produced by immunoSEQ multiplex PCR, yet TCRdb's version contains in-frame clones alone and is incomplete. The table shows approximately 120,000 clones, with 15% to 20% occurring only once. Sequencing input: central memory CD4+ T cells from blood. The receptors stem from a man between 18 and 35 years old with type 1 diabetes. CDR3s include the opening cysteine and the closing phenylalanine or tryptophan. A D gene is named only where the DNA matches it firmly. Clone size is given for some rows only: seen once, a few or many times, or a class if the clone is expanded.

CDR3,DNA,size,J,D,V
CASSLLQGNYGYTF,TGCGCCAGCAGCCTATTACAGGGAAACTATGGCTACACCTTC,.,TRBJ1-2,.,TRBV5-1
CASLAGGLVGTQYF,TGTGCCAGCTTGGCGGGAGGGCTCGTGGGTACGCAGTATTTT,few,TRBJ2-3,TRBD2,TRBV2
CASSPGLAGDNEQFF,TGTGCCAGCTCACCTGGACTAGCGGGTGACAATGAGCAGTTCTTC,many,TRBJ2-1,TRBD2,TRBV18
CASSQGNYGYTF,TGTGCCAGCAGCCAGGGGAACTATGGCTACACCTTC,few,TRBJ1-2,.,TRBV4-2
CSVGSAGGIGHEQYF,TGCAGCGTTGGATCGGCGGGAGGGATAGGCCACGAGCAGTACTTC,few,TRBJ2-7,TRBD2,TRBV29-1
CASSESGTERTDTQYF,TGTGCCAGCAGTGAATCGGGGACCGAGCGCACAGATACGCAGTATTTT,few,TRBJ2-3,.,TRBV2
CASSSQFGRNNEQFF,TGTGCCAGCAGCTCTCAATTCGGGCGCAACAATGAGCAGTTCTTC,.,TRBJ2-1,.,TRBV7-2
CSARVGGLQYF,TGCAGTGCTAGAGTCGGGGGGCTCCAGTACTTC,.,TRBJ2-7,.,TRBV20-1
CASSLGRGEAFF,TGTGCCAGCAGCTTAGGTAGGGGCGAAGCTTTCTTT,.,TRBJ1-1,.,TRBV7-2
CSAGGGAHSYEQYF,TGCAGCGCCGGCGGGGGGGCTCACTCCTACGAGCAGTACTTC,.,TRBJ2-7,TRBD2,TRBV29-1
CASQDIRTGNGYTF,TGTGCCAGCCAGGATATAAGGACAGGGAATGGCTACACCTTC,.,TRBJ1-2,TRBD1,TRBV6-1
CASSLQPQGIGTEAFF,TGTGCCAGCAGCCTTCAACCTCAGGGGATAGGCACTGAAGCTTTCTTT,few,TRBJ1-1,.,TRBV14
CASSLEQQGGDIQYF,TGCGCCAGCAGCTTGGAGCAACAGGGGGGAGACATTCAGTACTTC,many,TRBJ2-4,TRBD1,TRBV5-1
CAWSTWTGTDEQFF,TGTGCCTGGAGTACCTGGACTGGGACGGATGAGCAGTTCTTC,.,TRBJ2-1,.,TRBV30
CASSPLRNEQYF,TGTGCCAGCAGTCCCCTGAGGAACGAGCAGTACTTC,.,TRBJ2-7,.,TRBV6-1
CASSLAGGTDTQYF,TGTGCCAGCAGTTTAGCGGGGGGCACAGATACGCAGTATTTT,few,TRBJ2-3,TRBD2,TRBV27
CASSPGQETQYF,TGTGCCAGCAGCCCAGGGCAAGAGACCCAGTACTTC,few,TRBJ2-5,.,TRBV5-5
CASSLGSSRVADTQYF,TGTGCCAGCAGCTTAGGTAGTAGTCGCGTGGCAGATACGCAGTATTTT,.,TRBJ2-3,.,TRBV11-2
CASSLQGLGVTEAFF,TGTGCCAGCAGCCTACAAGGGTTAGGGGTCACTGAAGCTTTCTTT,.,TRBJ1-1,.,TRBV14
CASRPGGPVQAGANVLTF,TGTGCCAGCAGGCCGGGGGGGCCCGTTCAGGCTGGGGCCAACGTCCTGACTTTC,many,TRBJ2-6,TRBD2,TRBV7-8
CASSFLDTEAFF,TGTGCCAGCAGCTTTCTGGACACTGAAGCTTTCTTT,.,TRBJ1-1,.,TRBV11-2
CASSQAGTGTNYGYTF,TGTGCCAGCAGCCAAGCCGGGACAGGGACTAACTATGGCTACACCTTC,few,TRBJ1-2,TRBD1,TRBV4-2
CASSPFRSAGASTDTQYF,TGTGCCAGCAGTCCCTTTCGGTCGGCGGGGGCCAGCACAGATACGCAGTATTTT,.,TRBJ2-3,.,TRBV28
CSVDGGGTDTQYF,TGCAGCGTTGATGGCGGAGGCACAGATACGCAGTATTTT,.,TRBJ2-3,.,TRBV29-1
CSVGLAVYNEQFF,TGCAGCGTCGGACTAGCGGTTTACAATGAGCAGTTCTTC,.,TRBJ2-1,TRBD2,TRBV29-1
CASRTGLSDTQYF,TGCGCCAGCAGAACCGGACTCTCAGATACGCAGTATTTT,.,TRBJ2-3,.,TRBV10-1
CASSLGLTGTYEQYF,TGTGCCAGCAGTTTAGGTCTGACAGGGACCTACGAGCAGTACTTC,.,TRBJ2-7,TRBD1,TRBV27
CASSPGVGGETQYF,TGTGCCAGCAGCCCAGGTGTGGGTGGAGAGACCCAGTACTTC,.,TRBJ2-5,.,TRBV5-4